This passage covers 17 T cell receptor beta chains from one sample sequenced in a study of blood T cell repertoires in COVID-19. Generated by immunoSEQ multiplex PCR, the TCRdb table keeps only in-frame clones and is missing some. The sample lists approximately 300,000 clones; roughly 91% were seen once. Input material: peripheral blood. The receptors here all came from a woman in her thirties with COVID-19, enrolled during active disease.

The chain combines TRBV2 with TRBJ1-1; TRBD1 agrees at 8 bases. Germline-derived CDR1 and CDR2 are SNHLY and FYNNEI. The CDR3 consists of 16 residues. V shed 8 bases and J 6 bases; nucleotides not matched to a gene: 17. The CDR3 DNA is TGTGCCAGCGGTCGCTTGGACAGGGTTTTCTCTCCTGAAGCTTTCTTT. It encodes CASGRLDRVFSPEAFF.

The gene calls are TRBV9 and TRBJ2-1; 13 nucleotides line up with TRBD2. The J segment lost 8 bases and the V segment lost 0 bases, leaving 11 bases of the junction unmatched. CDR1 SGDLS and CDR2 YYNGEE come from the germline V gene. This CDR3 is built from 18 residues. The CDR3 coding sequence is TGTGCCAGCAGCGTAGCTACTACTAGCGGGGGGGCCATATATGAGCAGTTCTTC. The encoded protein is CASSVATTSGGAIYEQFF.

The chain uses TRBV10-3 and TRBJ2-2, with D unclear. This CDR3 has 14 residues. From germline, CDR1 is ENHRY and CDR2 SYGVKD. Trimming stripped 0 bases from V and 3 bases from J, with 5 bases between. CDR3: CAISESIDTGELFF. CDR3 sequence (DNA): TGTGCCATCAGTGAGTCTATAGACACCGGGGAGCTGTTTTTT.

On this clone: Germline is not matched at one junction end, which may reflect a read error. The CDR3 nucleotides are TGTGCCATCAGCGACAGGGATAGCAATCAGCCCCAGCATTTT. Protein: CAISDRDSNQPQHF. The chain uses TRBV7-6 and TRBJ1-5, with 7 bases fitting TRBD1. From germline, CDR1 is SGHVS and CDR2 FNYEAQ. This CDR3 comprises 14 residues.

This clone was counted once. The V and J genes are TRBV6-6 and TRBJ2-5, with 7 bases identical to TRBD1. Germline lookup yields CDR1 MNHNY and CDR2 SVGAGI (reference sequence). V was pared by 7 bases and J by 1 base, with 9 bases of the junction left unmatched. The CDR3 has 15 residues. The CDR3 bases are TGTGCCAGCACCCTTACACAGGGGACCCAAGAGACCCAGTACTTC. Translated, it gives CASTLTQGTQETQYF.

Remarks on this clone: The sample holds other DNA sequences that translate to the same CDR3. The chain combines TRBV12-3 or TRBV12-4 with TRBJ1-2, with unresolved D. V dropped 6 bases and J dropped 5 bases, with 13 bases sitting between them. This CDR3 is 13 amino acids long. CDR3 sequence (DNA): TGTGCCAGCAGCCCCGGACTCTATTATGGCTACACCTTC. As protein: CASSPGLYYGYTF.

The chain links TRBV10-3 to TRBJ1-6; TRBD1 agrees at 7 bases. This CDR3 region has 14 residues. The trim removed 5 bases at V and 7 bases at J, leaving 5 bases unmatched. From germline, CDR1 is ENHRY and CDR2 SYGVKD. Written as DNA, the CDR3 is TGTGCCATCAGTTCCGGGACAGAGAATTCACCCCTCCACTTT. Translating it yields CAISSGTENSPLHF.

The CDR3 region is CSAGQGEPQHF. The CDR3 bases are TGCAGTGCTGGACAGGGGGAACCCCAGCATTTT. J is TRBJ1-5 and V is TRBV20-1, with 10 bases aligning to TRBD1. The CDR3 loop spans 11 amino acids. The V gene end was trimmed by 5 bases and the J gene end by 10 bases; junction bases not matched to a gene: 2. CDR1 is DFQATT and CDR2 is SNEGSKA in the germline V gene (reference sequence).

The chain employs TRBV6-6 and TRBJ1-2, with D uncertain. Trimming stripped 8 bases from V and 3 bases from J, with 7 bases between. The germline V gene encodes CDR1 MNHNY and CDR2 SVGAGI (reference sequence). This CDR3 has 11 amino acids. CDR3 bases: TGTGCCAGCCTACGGGACTATGGCTACACCTTC. Residues: CASLRDYGYTF.

The J gene is TRBJ2-5, the V gene TRBV28; TRBD1 matches at 7 bases. V dropped 4 bases and J dropped 3; count of bases not matched to a gene: 11. Germline CDR1 reads MDHEN; CDR2 reads SYDVKM. The CDR3 contains 16 residues. CDR3 in amino acids: CASSSRNRGFEETQYF. CDR3 DNA: TGTGCCAGCAGTTCACGCAACAGGGGCTTCGAAGAGACCCAGTACTTC.

This sequence joins TRBV11-3 and TRBJ2-1; 8 bases fit TRBD2. There are 15 residues in the CDR3. CDR1 and CDR2 from the germline V gene are SGHNT and YENEEA. V lost 2 bases to trimming and J lost 6 bases; unmatched junction nucleotides: 6. The CDR3 sequence: CASSLRVAGGNEQFF. CDR3 DNA sequence: TGTGCCAGCAGCTTAAGGGTCGCGGGGGGCAATGAGCAGTTCTTC.

J is TRBJ2-1 and V is TRBV18; no definite D call. V gave up 3 bases and J gave up 8 bases, with 8 bases separating them. This CDR3 comprises 12 residues. CDR1 and CDR2 (germline): KGHSH, LQKENI. The CDR3 loop is CASSPSVDEQFF. CDR3 nucleotide sequence: TGTGCCAGCTCACCCTCGGTGGATGAGCAGTTCTTC.

This clone was observed at least ten times. CDR3 sequence (DNA): TGTGCCAGCTCCATCACGGAGTCTGACATTCAGTACTTC. As protein: CASSITESDIQYF. V is TRBV6-4 and J is TRBJ2-4; the D is unclear. Germline CDR1 reads MRHNA; CDR2 reads SNTAGT. This CDR3 has 13 residues. V shed 8 bases and J shed 8 bases, with 16 bases lying between them.

The chain recombines TRBV28 with TRBJ1-3; 10 bases map to TRBD1. Germline CDR1 is MDHEN and CDR2 is SYDVKM. J was trimmed by 4 bases and V by 8 bases; bases with no gene match: 8. This CDR3 comprises 15 residues. The CDR3 sequence is CASYTGTGVGNTIYF. CDR3 nucleotides: TGTGCCAGCTATACTGGGACAGGGGTAGGAAACACCATATATTTT.

The V gene is TRBV3-1 (or the pseudogene TRBV3-2), the J gene TRBJ1-4; 11 bases agree with TRBD1. Germline CDR1 is LGHDT and CDR2 is YNNKEL (reference sequence). The CDR3 has 15 residues. Unmatched junction bases numbered 11, after V lost 6 bases and J lost 11 bases. The CDR3 spells CASSYSGQGAGKLFF. The CDR3 DNA is TGTGCCAGCAGTTACAGCGGACAGGGGGCAGGGAAACTGTTTTTT.

CDR3 nucleotide sequence: TGTGCCAGTAGTACCGGGATAAGGAATGGCTACACCTTC. It yields the protein CASSTGIRNGYTF. V gene TRBV19 combines with J gene TRBJ1-2; D remains ambiguous. This CDR3 is built from 13 residues. V lost 4 bases and J lost 6, with 12 bases in between. Germline loops: CDR1 LNHDA, CDR2 SQIVND (reference sequence).

The chain couples TRBV18 to TRBJ1-2, with 11 bases fitting TRBD1. CDR3 length equals 14 residues. Trimming took 6 bases from V and 7 from J; bases not matched to a gene: 7. Germline V CDR1 and CDR2: KGHSH, LQKENI. CDR3 DNA sequence: TGTGCCAGCTCCCAAGGACAGGGGGCGCCTGGCTACACCTTC. It yields the protein CASSQGQGAPGYTF.